The 10 T cell receptor beta chains below were found in one sample sequenced in a study of OX40 agonist ivuxolimab in advanced cancers. The table came from immunoSEQ multiplex PCR; TCRdb's copy has only in-frame clones and leaves some out. The sample has 30,000 or so clones, nearly 85% seen once; the top ten hold 23%. This material consisted of CD4+ or CD8+ T cells sorted from blood, taken in a trial of the OX40 agonist ivuxolimab. Source of these receptors: an adult with an advanced solid tumor such as melanoma, head and neck, liver or kidney cancer.

The V call is TRBV5-4, the J call TRBJ1-1; a weak D match, TRBD1 (5 bases). CDR1 and CDR2 from the germline V gene are SGHNT and YYREEE (reference sequence). V lost 3 bases, J lost 0 bases, and 9 bases lay in between. The CDR3 length is 14 residues. The CDR3 is CASSWDGMNTEAFF. CDR3 DNA: TGTGCCAGCAGCTGGGACGGGATGAACACTGAAGCTTTCTTT.

The rearrangement uses TRBV13 and TRBJ2-1; D unclear. The V gene lost 2 bases and the J gene lost 5 bases, with 13 bases spanning the gap. There are 15 residues in the CDR3. Germline CDR1 and CDR2: PRHDT and FYEKMQ (reference sequence). The CDR3, as DNA: TGTGCCAGCAGCTTAACCGAGACAACTAACAATGAGCAGTTCTTC. Its translation: CASSLTETTNNEQFF.

CDR3 amino acids: CASSLGLAGVTGELFF. CDR3 in DNA: TGTGCCAGTAGTCTGGGACTAGCGGGAGTCACCGGGGAGCTGTTTTTT. This chain links TRBV19 with TRBJ2-2; the match to TRBD2 covers 14 bases. V shed 5 bases, J shed 4 bases, and the junction held 3 bases outside the gene matches. The CDR3 loop spans 16 amino acids. Per the germline V gene, CDR1 is LNHDA and CDR2 is SQIVND (reference sequence).

This clone was found a few times. CDR3 coding DNA: TGTGCCAGCAGTTACTCACAGGGGGCCTGGGAGCAGTACTTC. Residues: CASSYSQGAWEQYF. The chain links TRBV6-5 to TRBJ2-7; 9 bases align to TRBD1. The CDR3 runs 14 residues. The J segment lost 7 bases and the V segment lost 0 bases, leaving 4 bases of the junction unmatched. Per the germline V gene, CDR1 is MNHEY and CDR2 is SVGAGI.

The chain has TRBV7-2 and TRBJ2-4; 12 bases align to TRBD2. The CDR3 length is 19 residues. Germline trimming cut 4 bases from V and 0 bases from J; bases unmatched to any gene: 10. From germline, CDR1 is SGHTA and CDR2 FQGNSA. The CDR3 reads CASSYPTSGGGLAKNIQYF. The CDR3 DNA sequence: TGTGCCAGCAGCTACCCGACTAGCGGGGGTGGTCTAGCCAAAAACATTCAGTACTTC.

The J gene is TRBJ2-2, the V gene TRBV12-2. TRBV12-2 is a pseudogene locus. CDR3 size: 12 residues. The CDR3 DNA reads TGTGCAAGTCGCTCTCAGCCCGGGGAGCTGTTTTTT. Protein sequence: CASRSQPGELFF.

Only a few counts were recorded for this clone. The chain joins TRBV19 to TRBJ1-1; no clear D. The V gene lost 1 base and the J gene lost 7 bases, with 10 bases spanning the gap. The length of the CDR3 is 13 residues. In germline, CDR1 is LNHDA, CDR2 SQIVND (reference sequence). The DNA of the CDR3 is TGTGCCAGTAGTATAGGGCTGGAGAATGAAGCTTTCTTT. Its translation is CASSIGLENEAFF.

By share, this clone counts as large (0.1 to 1%). The chain uses TRBV19 and TRBJ1-2; 9 bases are shared with TRBD1. The germline gives CDR1 LNHDA, CDR2 SQIVND (reference sequence). V shed 4 bases, J shed 6 bases, and the junction held 3 bases outside the gene matches. The CDR3 runs to 13 residues. The CDR3 protein is CASSTQGANGYTF. The DNA of the CDR3 is TGTGCCAGTAGTACACAGGGGGCGAATGGCTACACCTTC.

This chain joins TRBV7-8 and TRBJ1-1, with 8 bases fitting TRBD1. The CDR3 sequence is 16 residues long. Germline CDR1 SGHVS, CDR2 FQNEAQ. V gave up 2 bases and J gave up 3 bases; unmatched junction bases: 8. DNA of the CDR3: TGTGCCAGCAGCTTATTATCTCAGGGGGCGGACACTGAAGCTTTCTTT. Its translation is CASSLLSQGADTEAFF. The full variable domain, in which reference TRBV7-8 and TRBJ1-1 provide the parts outside the CDR3, is GAGVSQSPRYKVAKRGQDVALRCDPISGHVSLFWYQQALGQGPEFLTYFQNEAQLDKSGLPSDRFFAERPEGSVSTLKIQRTQQEDSAVYLCASSLLSQGADTEAFFGQGTRLTVV.

A single count supports this clone. The rearrangement uses TRBV19 and TRBJ2-1; possibly TRBD2 for D (6 bases). The CDR3 length is 17 residues. In germline, CDR1 is LNHDA, CDR2 SQIVND (reference sequence). V was pared by 2 bases and J by 4 bases, with 18 bases between. DNA of the CDR3: TGTGCCAGTAGTATAACCCTCGGGGACTTACGTTACAATGAGCAGTTCTTC. It translates to CASSITLGDLRYNEQFF.